The sequence of this TCR beta chain was determined in a study of shared clonotypes between healthy human individuals. Findings and caveats of the study: Sequencing depth was predicted to influence how clonotypes are shared among donors.

Germline V gene sequence: CDR1 SNHLY, CDR2 FYNNEI. J gave up 6 bases and V 5 bases, and 7 bases lay outside the gene matches. CDR3 length equals 14 residues. Assay runs were performed at deep level. Every subset had its genomic DNA shared out evenly among several immunoSEQ plates. The assay was immunoSEQ multiplex PCR, and TCRdb's table has in-frame clones only and misses some. The sample comprises fewer than 650,000 clones, about 79% of which are singletons, and approximately 12% rests with the top ten. With respect to this clone: The antigen is not known.

This receptor was identified in a woman aged 40 to 50 in good health. Some clones in this sample may be carry-over from other donors' samples. Sequencing was carried out using PBMCs. The chain uses TRBV2 and TRBJ1-1, with 9 bases matching TRBD1. This CDR3 is CASSPGTGKAEAFF. The CDR3 region has the DNA TGTGCCAGCAGTCCCGGGACAGGGAAGGCTGAAGCTTTCTTT.